The present T cell receptor beta chain was sequenced within a study of identifying expanded T cells in peripheral blood. With V trimmed by 5 bases and J by 11 bases, 9 bases remained unmatched. Germline CDR1 and CDR2: MNHNY and SVGAGI (reference sequence). CDR3 length: 14 residues. Produced via immunoSEQ multiplex PCR; TCRdb's table is partial and in-frame only. The data contain 90,000 or so clones, approximately 90% of them singletons. Specimen: blood. V usage is TRBV6-6 and J usage is TRBJ1-6, with 7 positions matching TRBD1. The sequence was obtained from a person between 18 and 70 years old in good health. CDR3 region: CASSPRTGGPPLHF. The DNA of the CDR3 is TGTGCCAGCAGTCCCCGGACAGGAGGGCCACCCCTCCACTTT.